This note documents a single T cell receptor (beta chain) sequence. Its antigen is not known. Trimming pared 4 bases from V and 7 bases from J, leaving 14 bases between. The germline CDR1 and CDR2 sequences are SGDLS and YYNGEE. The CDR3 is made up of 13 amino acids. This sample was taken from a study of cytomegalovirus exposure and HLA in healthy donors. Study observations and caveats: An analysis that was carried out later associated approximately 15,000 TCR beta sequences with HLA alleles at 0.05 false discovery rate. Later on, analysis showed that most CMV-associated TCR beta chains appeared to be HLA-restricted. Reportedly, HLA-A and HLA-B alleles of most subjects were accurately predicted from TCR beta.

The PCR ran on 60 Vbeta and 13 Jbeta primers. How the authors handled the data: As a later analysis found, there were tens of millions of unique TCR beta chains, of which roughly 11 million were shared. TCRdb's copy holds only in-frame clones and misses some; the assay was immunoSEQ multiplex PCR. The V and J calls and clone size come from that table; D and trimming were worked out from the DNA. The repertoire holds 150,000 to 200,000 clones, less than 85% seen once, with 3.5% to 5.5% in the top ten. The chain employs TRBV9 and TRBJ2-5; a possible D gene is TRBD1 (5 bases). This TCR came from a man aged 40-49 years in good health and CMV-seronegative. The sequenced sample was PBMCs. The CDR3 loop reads CASSQGTFGTQYF. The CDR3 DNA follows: TGTGCCAGCAGCCAGGGTACGTTCGGGACCCAGTACTTC. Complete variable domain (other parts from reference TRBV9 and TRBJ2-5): DSGVTQTPKHLITATGQRVTLRCSPRSGDLSVYWYQQSLDQGLQFLIQYYNGEERAKGNILERFSAQQFPDLHSELNLSSLELGDSALYFCASSQGTFGTQYFGPGTRLLVL.